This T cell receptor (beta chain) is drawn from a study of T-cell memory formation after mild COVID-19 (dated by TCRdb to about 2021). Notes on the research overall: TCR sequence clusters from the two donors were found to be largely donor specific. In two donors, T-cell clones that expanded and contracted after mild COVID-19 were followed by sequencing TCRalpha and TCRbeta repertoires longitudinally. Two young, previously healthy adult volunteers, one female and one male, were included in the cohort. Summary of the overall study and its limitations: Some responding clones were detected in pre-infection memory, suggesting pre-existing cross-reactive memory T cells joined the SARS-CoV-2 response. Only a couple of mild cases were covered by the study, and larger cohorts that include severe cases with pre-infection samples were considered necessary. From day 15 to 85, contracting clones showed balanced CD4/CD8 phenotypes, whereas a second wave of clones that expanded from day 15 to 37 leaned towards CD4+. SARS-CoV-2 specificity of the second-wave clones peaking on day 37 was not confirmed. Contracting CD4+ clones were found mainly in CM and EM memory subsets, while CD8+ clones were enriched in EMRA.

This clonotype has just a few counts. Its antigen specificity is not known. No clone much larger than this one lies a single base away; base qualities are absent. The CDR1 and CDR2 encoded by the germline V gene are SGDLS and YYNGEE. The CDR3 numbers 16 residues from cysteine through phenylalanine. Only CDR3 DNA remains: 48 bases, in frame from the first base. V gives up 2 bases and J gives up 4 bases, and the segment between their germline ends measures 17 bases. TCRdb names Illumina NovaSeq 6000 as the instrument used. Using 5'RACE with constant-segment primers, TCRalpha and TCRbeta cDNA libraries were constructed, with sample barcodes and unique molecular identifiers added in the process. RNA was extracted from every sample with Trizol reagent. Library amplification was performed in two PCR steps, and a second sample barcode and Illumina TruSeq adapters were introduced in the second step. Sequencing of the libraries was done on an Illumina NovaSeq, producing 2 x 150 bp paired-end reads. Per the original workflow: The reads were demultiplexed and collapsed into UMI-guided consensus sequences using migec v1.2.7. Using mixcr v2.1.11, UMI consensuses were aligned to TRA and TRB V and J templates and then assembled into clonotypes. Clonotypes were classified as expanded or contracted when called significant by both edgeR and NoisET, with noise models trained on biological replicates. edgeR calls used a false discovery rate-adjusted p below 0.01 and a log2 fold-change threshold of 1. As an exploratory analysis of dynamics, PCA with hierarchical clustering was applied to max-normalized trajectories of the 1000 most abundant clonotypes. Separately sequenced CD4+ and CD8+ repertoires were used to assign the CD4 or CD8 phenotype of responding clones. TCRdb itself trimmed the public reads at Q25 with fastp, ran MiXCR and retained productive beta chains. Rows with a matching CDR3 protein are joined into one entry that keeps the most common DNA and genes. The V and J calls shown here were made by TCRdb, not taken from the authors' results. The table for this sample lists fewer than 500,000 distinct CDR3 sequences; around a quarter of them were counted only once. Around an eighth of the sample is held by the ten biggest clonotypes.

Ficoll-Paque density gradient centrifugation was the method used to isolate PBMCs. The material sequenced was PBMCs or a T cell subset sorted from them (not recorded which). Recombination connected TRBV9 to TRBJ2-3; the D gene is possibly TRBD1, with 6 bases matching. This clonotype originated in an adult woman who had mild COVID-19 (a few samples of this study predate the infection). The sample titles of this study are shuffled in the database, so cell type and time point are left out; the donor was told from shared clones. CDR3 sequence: CASSVGALVNSDTQYF. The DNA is TGTGCCAGCAGCGTGGGGGCACTAGTTAACTCAGATACGCAGTATTTT.